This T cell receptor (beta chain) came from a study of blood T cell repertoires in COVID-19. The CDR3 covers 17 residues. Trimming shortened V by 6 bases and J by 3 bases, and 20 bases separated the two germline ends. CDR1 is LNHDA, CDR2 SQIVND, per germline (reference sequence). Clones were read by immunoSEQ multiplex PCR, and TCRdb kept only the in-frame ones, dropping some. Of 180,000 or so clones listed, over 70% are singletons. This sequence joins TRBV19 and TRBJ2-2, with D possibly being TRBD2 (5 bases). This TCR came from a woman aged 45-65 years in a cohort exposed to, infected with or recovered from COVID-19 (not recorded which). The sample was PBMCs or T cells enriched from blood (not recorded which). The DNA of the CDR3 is TGTGCCAGTAGCGTCGGGGTTCTGGCCACGGACACCGGGGAGCTGTTTTTT. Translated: CASSVGVLATDTGELFF.